Following are 10 T cell receptor beta chains from one sample sequenced in a study of T cell repertoires in ileal Crohn's disease. Data came from immunoSEQ multiplex PCR; TCRdb stores just in-frame clones and leaves some out. The data contain about 1,700 clones, approximately 75% of them singletons. Sequencing was carried out using ileal tissue. These receptors all stem from an adult with Crohn's disease.

This clone was observed a handful of times. The V and J genes are TRBV19 and TRBJ2-7; 14 nucleotides match TRBD2. This CDR3 has 12 residues. Looked up from germline, CDR1 is LNHDA and CDR2 is SQIVND (reference sequence). Trimming cost V 9 bases and J 13 bases; bases outside gene matches: 8. The CDR3 coding sequence is TGTGCCAGCGGGACTAGCGGGGGAGCGAGTTACTTC. Its protein product is CASGTSGGASYF.

J is TRBJ2-5 and V is TRBV5-6, with 7 bases aligning to TRBD1. Germline V gives CDR1 SGHDT, CDR2 YYEEEE. This CDR3 comprises 15 residues. J lost 1 base, V lost 4 bases, and 7 bases had no gene match. This CDR3 reads CASSVTGIFQETQYF. The CDR3 bases are TGTGCCAGCAGCGTGACAGGGATCTTCCAAGAGACCCAGTACTTC.

The chain combines TRBV18 with TRBJ1-1; 8 positions match TRBD1. After removal of 3 bases from V and 5 bases from J, the junction contained 2 bases not matched to a gene. The CDR3 spans 13 residues. Germline CDR1 KGHSH, CDR2 LQKENI. In DNA form, the CDR3 reads TGTGCCAGCTCACCGACAGGGGATACTGAAGCTTTCTTT. Amino acid sequence: CASSPTGDTEAFF.

This clone was detected a few times. The chain is built from TRBV7-9 and TRBJ2-5; D is perhaps TRBD2 (5 bases). V lost 1 base to trimming and J lost 5 bases, with 14 bases between them. The germline CDR1 and CDR2 sequences are SEHNR and FQNEAQ (reference sequence). The CDR3 loop spans 15 amino acids. CDR3 sequence: CASSLERQLGETQYF. Here the CDR3 DNA reads TGTGCCAGCAGCTTAGAGCGGCAATTGGGGGAGACCCAGTACTTC. Supplemented by reference TRBV7-9 and TRBJ2-5, the full variable domain reads DTGVSQNPRHKITKRGQNVTFRCDPISEHNRLYWYRQTLGQGPEFLTYFQNEAQLEKSRLLSDRFSAERPKGSFSTLEIQRTEQGDSAMYLCASSLERQLGETQYFGPGTRLLVL.

The V and J genes are TRBV7-9 and TRBJ1-2; D unresolved. The CDR3 covers 13 residues. The germline CDR1 and CDR2 sequences are SEHNR and FQNEAQ (reference sequence). V was trimmed by 5 bases and J by 0 bases, leaving 7 bases between them. CDR3: CASSIQTNYGYTF. The CDR3, as DNA: TGTGCCAGCAGCATACAGACTAACTATGGCTACACCTTC.

The chain is built from TRBV4-1 and TRBJ1-1, with 7 bases identical to TRBD1. Germline-derived CDR1 and CDR2 are MGHRA and YSYEKL. V dropped 0 bases and J dropped 1; count of bases not matched to a gene: 2. The CDR3 consists of 15 residues. DNA of the CDR3: TGCGCCAGCAGCCAAGAGAACAGGGGGAACACTGAAGCTTTCTTT. It specifies CASSQENRGNTEAFF.

The J gene is TRBJ2-3, the V gene TRBV19; 9 bases align to TRBD2. Germline V CDR1 and CDR2: LNHDA, SQIVND (reference sequence). The CDR3 is made up of 16 amino acids. With 3 bases clipped from V and 3 bases from J, the junction kept 7 bases outside the gene matches. The CDR3 bases are TGTGCCAGTAGTATTGGAAGCGGGGGGCCTACAGATACGCAGTATTTT. It is translated as CASSIGSGGPTDTQYF.

This clone has more than one count but fewer than ten. The chain combines TRBV19 with TRBJ2-5; 8 bases are a match to TRBD1. CDR1 and CDR2 (germline): LNHDA, SQIVND (reference sequence). V dropped 5 bases and J dropped 2; count of bases not matched to a gene: 7. The CDR3 spans 15 residues. The CDR3 DNA follows: TGTGCCAGTAGTCGAGGACAGGGCCCTCAAGAGACCCAGTACTTC. Its protein is CASSRGQGPQETQYF.

The rearrangement links TRBV6-5 to TRBJ2-7, with D tentatively TRBD1 (5 bases). The germline V and J ends were trimmed by 6 bases and 0 bases, with 12 bases remaining between them. The CDR3 has 14 amino acids. CDR1 is MNHEY, CDR2 SVGAGI, per germline. The CDR3 loop is CASRPHRNSYEQYF. The CDR3, as DNA: TGTGCCAGCAGACCCCACAGGAACTCCTACGAGCAGTACTTC.

The chain recombines TRBV6-6 with TRBJ1-5; a possible D gene is TRBD1 (6 bases). Germline V CDR1 and CDR2: MNHNY, SVGAGI (reference sequence). The germline V and J ends were trimmed by 6 bases and 2 bases, with 14 bases remaining between them. This CDR3 spans 15 amino acids. CDR3 loop: CASRITGLGNQPQHF. The CDR3 nucleotides are TGTGCCAGCAGGATCACAGGGCTGGGCAATCAGCCCCAGCATTTT.